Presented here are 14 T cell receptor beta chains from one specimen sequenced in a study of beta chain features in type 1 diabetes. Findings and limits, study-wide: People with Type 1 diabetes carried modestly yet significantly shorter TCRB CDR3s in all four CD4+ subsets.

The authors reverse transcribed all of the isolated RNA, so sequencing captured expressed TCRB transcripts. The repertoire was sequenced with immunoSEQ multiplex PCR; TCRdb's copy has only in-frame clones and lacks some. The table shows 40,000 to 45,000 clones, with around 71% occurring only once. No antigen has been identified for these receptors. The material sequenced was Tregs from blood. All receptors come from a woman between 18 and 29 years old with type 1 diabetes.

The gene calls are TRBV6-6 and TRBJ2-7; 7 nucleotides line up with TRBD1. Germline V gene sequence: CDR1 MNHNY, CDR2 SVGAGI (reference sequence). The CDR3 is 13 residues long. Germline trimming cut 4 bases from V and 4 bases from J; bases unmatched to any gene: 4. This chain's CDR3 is CASSFTDRYEQYF. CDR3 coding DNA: TGTGCCAGCAGTTTCACGGACAGGTACGAGCAGTACTTC.

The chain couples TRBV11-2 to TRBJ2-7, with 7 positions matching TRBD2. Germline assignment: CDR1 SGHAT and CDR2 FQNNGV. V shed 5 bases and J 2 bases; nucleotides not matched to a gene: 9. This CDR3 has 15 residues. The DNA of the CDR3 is TGTGCCAGCAGCCGCTCGAGCGGGGACCCCTACGAGCAGTACTTC. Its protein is CASSRSSGDPYEQYF.

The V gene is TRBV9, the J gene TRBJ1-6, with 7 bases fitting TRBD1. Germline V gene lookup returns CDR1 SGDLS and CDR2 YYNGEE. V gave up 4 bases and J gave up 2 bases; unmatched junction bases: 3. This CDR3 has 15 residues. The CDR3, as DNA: TGTGCCAGCAGCCCACAGGGGACCTATAATTCACCCCTCCACTTT. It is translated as CASSPQGTYNSPLHF.

The CDR3 spells CASKTTRGSYNEQFF. DNA for the CDR3: TGTGCCAGCAAAACGACTAGGGGATCCTACAATGAGCAGTTCTTC. V usage is TRBV6-1 and J usage is TRBJ2-1; D possibly corresponds to TRBD2 (6 bases). Per the germline V gene, CDR1 is MNHNS and CDR2 is SASEGT. V dropped 7 bases and J dropped 1 base, with 14 bases sitting between them. The CDR3 sequence is 15 residues long.

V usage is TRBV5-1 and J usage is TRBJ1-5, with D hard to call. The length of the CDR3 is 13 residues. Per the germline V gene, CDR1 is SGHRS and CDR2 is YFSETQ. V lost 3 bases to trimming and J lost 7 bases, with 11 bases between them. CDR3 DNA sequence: TGCGCCAGCAGCTCAGGTATAGAACAGCCCCAGCATTTT. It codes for CASSSGIEQPQHF.

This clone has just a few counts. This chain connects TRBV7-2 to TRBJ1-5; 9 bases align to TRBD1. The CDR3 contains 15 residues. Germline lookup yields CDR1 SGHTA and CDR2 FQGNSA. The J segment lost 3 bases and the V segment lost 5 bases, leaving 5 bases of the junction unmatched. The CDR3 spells CASSTRTGANQPQHF. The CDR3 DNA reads TGTGCCAGCAGCACCCGGACAGGGGCCAATCAGCCCCAGCATTTT.

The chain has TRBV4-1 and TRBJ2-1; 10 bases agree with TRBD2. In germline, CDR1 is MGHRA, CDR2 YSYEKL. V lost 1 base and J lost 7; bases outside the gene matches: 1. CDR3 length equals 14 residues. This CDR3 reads CASSQAGLANEQFF. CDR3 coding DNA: TGCGCCAGCAGCCAAGCGGGACTAGCGAATGAGCAGTTCTTC.

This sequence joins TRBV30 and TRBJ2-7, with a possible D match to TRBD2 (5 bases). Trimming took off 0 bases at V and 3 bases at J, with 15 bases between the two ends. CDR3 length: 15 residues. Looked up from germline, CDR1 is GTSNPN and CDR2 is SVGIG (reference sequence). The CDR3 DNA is TGTGCCTGGAGTGTAGGGCTCGGGGTAAACTACGAGCAGTACTTC. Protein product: CAWSVGLGVNYEQYF.

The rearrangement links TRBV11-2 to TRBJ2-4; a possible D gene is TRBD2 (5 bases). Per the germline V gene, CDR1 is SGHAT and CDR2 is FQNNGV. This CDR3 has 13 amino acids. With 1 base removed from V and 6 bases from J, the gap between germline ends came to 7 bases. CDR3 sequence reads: CASSLGEPNIQYF. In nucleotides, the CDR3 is TGTGCCAGCAGCTTAGGGGAGCCAAACATTCAGTACTTC.

CDR3 nucleotide sequence: TGTGCCAGTAGTAACCAGAGGAGCTCCTACGAGCAGTACTTC. Its protein is CASSNQRSSYEQYF. The chain carries TRBV19 and TRBJ2-5; D is undetermined. The J call is uncertain, as TRBJ2-7 better fits the DNA end. There are 14 residues in the CDR3. Germline V gene sequence: CDR1 LNHDA, CDR2 SQIVND (reference sequence).

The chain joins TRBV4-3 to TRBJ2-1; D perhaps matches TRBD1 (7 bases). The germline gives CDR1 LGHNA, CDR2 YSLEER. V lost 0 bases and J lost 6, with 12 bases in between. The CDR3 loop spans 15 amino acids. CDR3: CASSQEWRGRNEQFF. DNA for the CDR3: TGCGCCAGCAGCCAAGAGTGGAGGGGGCGCAATGAGCAGTTCTTC.

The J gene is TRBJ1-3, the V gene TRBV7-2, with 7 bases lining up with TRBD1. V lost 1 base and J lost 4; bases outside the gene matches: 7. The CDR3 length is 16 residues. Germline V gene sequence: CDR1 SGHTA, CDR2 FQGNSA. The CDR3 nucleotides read TGTGCCAGCAGCTTAGATAGGGGGCGAGGAGGAAACACCATATATTTT. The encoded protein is CASSLDRGRGGNTIYF. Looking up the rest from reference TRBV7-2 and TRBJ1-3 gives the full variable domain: GAGVSQSPSNKVTEKGKDVELRCDPISGHTALYWYRQSLGQGLEFLIYFQGNSAPDKSGLPSDRFSAERTGGSVSTLTIQRTQQEDSAVYLCASSLDRGRGGNTIYFGEGSWLTVV.

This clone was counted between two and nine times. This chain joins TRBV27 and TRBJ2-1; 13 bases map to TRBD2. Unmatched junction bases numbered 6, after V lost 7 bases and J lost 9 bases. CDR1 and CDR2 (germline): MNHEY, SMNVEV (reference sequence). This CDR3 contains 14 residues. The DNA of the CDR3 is TGTGCCAGCACTGGACTAGCGGGAGCAAGTGAGCAGTTCTTC. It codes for CASTGLAGASEQFF.

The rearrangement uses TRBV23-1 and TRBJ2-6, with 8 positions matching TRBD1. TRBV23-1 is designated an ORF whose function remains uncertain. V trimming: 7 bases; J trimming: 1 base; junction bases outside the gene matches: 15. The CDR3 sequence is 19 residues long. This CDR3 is CASTSGQGKGSSGANVLTF. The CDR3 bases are TGCGCCAGCACCTCAGGACAGGGTAAAGGCTCATCTGGGGCCAACGTCCTGACTTTC.